The sequence of this T cell receptor beta chain was determined in a study of blood T cell repertoires in COVID-19 (dated by TCRdb to between 2020 and 2021). As for the study more broadly: Samples covering the acute and convalescent phases of COVID-19 were provided by collaborators in the United States, Italy and Spain. A de-identified subject ID, COVID-19 status, age in years and sex were almost always included in the sample metadata. The dataset comprised deeply sampled blood TCRbeta repertoires from subjects exposed to, actively infected with, or recovered from COVID-19. The repertoires were released in a freely available public database meant as a resource for research on the immune response to SARS-CoV-2. The prospective study material was composed of cDNA or gDNA derived from T cells, B-cell-depleted T cells, or PBMCs. Samples came from the ongoing ImmuneRACE study (first 160 participants) plus 1,254 subjects from 6 global collaborators. Where HLA class I and class II types were available, the types were taken from metadata supplied by the sample provider, not from assay-based typing.

With regard to this clone: Its recognized antigen is unknown. Base quality data are lacking; no much larger clone is found one base away.

Participants in the prospective study were enrolled through a virtual design, were aged about 18 to 89 years, and lived in fewer than 30 United States geographic areas. Cohort assignment in the prospective study relied on participant-reported clinical history from a screening survey and a study questionnaire. Each participant in the prospective study had whole blood, serum and a nasopharyngeal or oropharyngeal swab collected by mobile phlebotomists. Over an approximately 2-month period, participants in the prospective study had the option of providing additional blood draws and questionnaires. Blood samples from the prospective study were shipped frozen or at room temperature prior to DNA extraction. The immunoSEQ Assay, a bias-controlled multiplex PCR, was used to amplify TCRbeta CDR3 regions from genomic DNA. Turning to the authors' computational methods: Within the assay, amplification of reference gene primers was used to estimate how many nucleated cells each sample contained. Sequence reads were collapsed and filtered to measure the absolute abundance of every unique TCRbeta CDR3 rearrangement. For each sample, productive Simpson clonality was calculated as the square root of Simpson's diversity index across productive rearrangements. TCRdb mirrors the immuneACCESS table, restricted to in-frame sequences. Some clones are absent from its copies; in checked studies, under half trace to an unresolved V gene, and the reason for the others is unknown. D and trimming were read from the DNA, whereas the V and J calls and clone size are those reported in that table. Recorded for this sample are hundreds of thousands of clones; 87% of them occurred a single time. 2.6% of the sample is in the top ten clones.

Reading from cysteine to phenylalanine, the CDR3 counts 13 amino acids. The DNA shown is the 39-base CDR3, in frame from base 1. Trimming costs V 4 bases and J 1 base, and their ends lie 7 bases apart. CDR1 SGHDN and CDR2 FVKESK are derived from the germline V gene. General study outcomes and caveats: The amount of clinical and demographic metadata varied by source and participant and was provided uncurated.

Material: PBMCs or T cells enriched from blood (not recorded which). The sequence joins TRBV14 to TRBJ1-1; perhaps TRBD1 is the D gene, with 6 bases matching. The receptor was isolated from a woman between 25 and 40 years old with acute COVID-19. The bases read TGTGCCAGCAGCCCACAGGGGAACACTGAAGCTTTCTTT. This sequence encodes CASSPQGNTEAFF.